Sequencing of this T cell receptor beta chain was carried out in a study of graft-versus-host responses after intestinal transplantation. Study-wide background: Anti-thymocyte globulin induction was given to all recipients, followed by tacrolimus and steroids for around 3 years.

As for this clone: What it binds is unknown.

Study-level findings and limits: Declining HvG levels early post-transplant were linked to peak circulating GvH clone levels. Recipient-marrow GvH clones were detected, some having first appeared in ileum or blood.

The protocol was immunoSEQ multiplex PCR, while the TCRdb copy is restricted to in-frame clones and leaves out a portion. The sample has tens of thousands of clones, around 92% seen once; the top ten hold approximately 0.6%. This CDR3 is 16 amino acids long. V was clipped by 0 bases and J by 3 bases; unmatched bases: 6. CDR1 is SGDLS and CDR2 is YYNGEE in the germline V gene. The starting material was unstimulated CD4+ T cells sorted from spleen or lymph node cells, obtained before transplant. The TCR was taken from a human donor who was the organ donor for an intestinal transplant. The chain links TRBV9 to TRBJ2-1; 7 nucleotides agree with TRBD2. As DNA, the CDR3 is TGTGCCAGCAGCGTAGGAGGGAGGGCCCTCTACAATGAGCAGTTCTTC. Its translation is CASSVGGRALYNEQFF.